The 3 T cell receptor beta chains below all came from one sample that was sequenced in a study of shared clonotypes between healthy human individuals. This table comes from immunoSEQ multiplex PCR, and its TCRdb copy is limited to in-frame clones, with some not included. The data contain some 2.1 million clones, 95% of them singletons. Sequenced material: naive CD4+ T cells sorted from blood. Subset specified: CD45RA+ positively selected. Receptors originate from a man between 18 and 35 years old in good health.

The chain uses TRBV6-1 and TRBJ2-3; D is perhaps TRBD1 (5 bases). From germline, CDR1 is MNHNS and CDR2 SASEGT. Trimming shortened V by 5 bases and J by 2 bases, and 17 bases separated the two germline ends. This CDR3 comprises 16 residues. Here the CDR3 reads CASSKGQGRATDTQYF. The CDR3 DNA follows: TGTGCCAGCAGTAAAGGACAAGGACGGGCCACAGATACGCAGTATTTT.

This chain connects TRBV7-3 to TRBJ2-4; 7 nucleotides align to TRBD2. Trimming took 2 bases from V and 6 from J; bases not matched to a gene: 7. The CDR3 sequence is 15 residues long. Germline CDR1 reads SGHTA; CDR2 reads FQGTGA. The CDR3 reads CASSLQLAVGNIQYF. The CDR3 nucleotides are TGTGCCAGCAGCTTACAGCTAGCGGTTGGAAACATTCAGTACTTC.

The gene calls are TRBV30 and TRBJ2-7, with TRBD1 identical over 8 bases. The germline CDR1 and CDR2 sequences are GTSNPN and SVGIG (reference sequence). The CDR3 is 15 amino acids. Trimming took 2 bases from V and 3 from J; bases not matched to a gene: 9. CDR3 sequence (DNA): TGTGCCTGGAGTTCGCCGCAGGGACAGGACTACGAGCAGTACTTC. Its protein is CAWSSPQGQDYEQYF.